This TCR beta chain is from a study of T-cell memory formation after mild COVID-19. Overall study findings and caveats: Contracting CD8+ clones were enriched in EMRA, CD4+ mainly in CM and EM.

With V trimmed by 5 bases and J by 2 bases, 9 bases remained unmatched. CDR1 is PRHDT, CDR2 FYEKMQ, per germline (reference sequence). The CDR3 sequence is 17 residues long. This clonotype was seen many times. What it recognizes is unknown. TCRdb itself ran the 5' RACE reads through MiXCR, one entry per CDR3 protein. The table lists about 14,000 distinct CDR3 sequences, 15% to 20% of them singletons. V usage is TRBV13 and J usage is TRBJ2-1, with TRBD1 matching 10 bases. This clonotype was sampled from an adult woman who had mild COVID-19 (a few samples of this study predate the infection). Cell type and time point are not known. The sequencing sample was made of PBMCs or a T cell subset sorted from them (not recorded which). The CDR3 DNA follows: TGTGCCAGCAGCGACCCGACCGGGACAGGGGCCTACAATGAGCAGTTCTTC. Translating gives CASSDPTGTGAYNEQFF.